A single sample is the source of the 9 T cell receptor beta chains below, sequenced in a study of blood T cell repertoires in COVID-19. Clones were read by immunoSEQ multiplex PCR, and TCRdb kept only the in-frame ones, dropping some. The sample holds a few hundred thousand clones, approximately 86% seen once. The sample was peripheral blood. These receptors came from a woman in her seventies with COVID-19, enrolled during active disease.

The rearrangement uses TRBV2 and TRBJ1-5, with 9 bases aligning to TRBD1. Germline CDR1 and CDR2: SNHLY and FYNNEI. The CDR3 loop spans 14 amino acids. With 5 bases clipped from V and 5 bases from J, the junction kept 4 bases outside the gene matches. Here the CDR3 reads CASSSDRGHQPQHF. The CDR3 DNA follows: TGTGCCAGCAGTTCGGACAGGGGCCATCAGCCCCAGCATTTT.

The rearrangement links TRBV25-1 to TRBJ1-1; D not resolved. Trimming took 1 base from V and 4 from J, leaving 13 bases between them. The CDR3 consists of 15 residues. Germline V gene lookup returns CDR1 MGHDK and CDR2 SYGVNS. The CDR3 DNA reads as TGTGCCAGCAGTGAATGGATGGTTCGGGTCACTGAAGCTTTCTTT. It specifies CASSEWMVRVTEAFF.

This chain uses TRBV28 with TRBJ2-7, with D maybe TRBD1 (5 bases). Germline CDR1 and CDR2: MDHEN and SYDVKM. The CDR3 runs 13 residues. The ends were cut back, 5 bases at V and 1 base at J, with 9 bases in the middle. CDR3 amino acids: CASSIDSSYEQYF. In nucleotides, the CDR3 is TGTGCCAGCAGTATTGACAGTTCCTACGAGCAGTACTTC.

This clone was seen a single time. V usage is TRBV7-3 and J usage is TRBJ2-3; 8 positions agree with TRBD2. The CDR3 spans 15 residues. V dropped 11 bases and J dropped 5; count of bases not matched to a gene: 15. CDR1 is SGHTA and CDR2 is FQGTGA in the germline V gene. The CDR3 here is CASRLGGGRRDTQYF. DNA for the CDR3: TGTGCCTCCCGTCTCGGGGGGGGAAGAAGAGATACGCAGTATTTT.

The gene calls are TRBV10-1 and TRBJ2-3; a weak D match, TRBD1 (5 bases). V shed 2 bases and J shed 5 bases, with 14 bases lying between them. Germline lookup yields CDR1 WNHNN and CDR2 SYGVQD (reference sequence). There are 15 residues in the CDR3. The CDR3, as DNA: TGCGCCAGCAGTGAGGGGGCGAGTAACCAAGATACGCAGTATTTT. This translates into CASSEGASNQDTQYF.

This chain joins TRBV5-1 and TRBJ1-6; D unresolved. This CDR3 spans 18 amino acids. Trimming left V 0 bases short and J 0 bases short, with 13 bases between. Germline CDR1 and CDR2: SGHRS and YFSETQ. The CDR3 nucleotides read TGCGCCAGCAGCTTGGTTTGGTCCGCCAGCTCCTATAATTCACCCCTCCACTTT. Amino acids: CASSLVWSASSYNSPLHF.

V is TRBV2 and J is TRBJ1-2; 8 positions match TRBD1. The CDR3 has 14 residues. Per the germline V gene, CDR1 is SNHLY and CDR2 is FYNNEI. The V gene end was trimmed by 4 bases and the J gene end by 7 bases; junction bases not matched to a gene: 8. CDR3 bases: TGTGCCAGCAGTGGTCCAGGGGGCCAAGGTGGCTACACCTTC. Translation gives CASSGPGGQGGYTF.

This clone showed up just once. V gene TRBV4-1 combines with J gene TRBJ2-7; D is unclear. Germline V gene sequence: CDR1 MGHRA, CDR2 YSYEKL. The CDR3 is 13 residues long. The ends were cut back, 4 bases at V and 4 bases at J, with 11 bases in the middle. The CDR3 region is CASSPSSGYEQYF. As DNA, the CDR3 is TGCGCCAGCAGCCCCTCCTCAGGATACGAGCAGTACTTC.

The J gene is TRBJ2-7, the V gene TRBV30, with 8 nucleotides matching TRBD1. This CDR3 comprises 14 residues. The V gene's germline CDR1 is GTSNPN and CDR2 SVGIG (reference sequence). Losses at the gene ends were 4 bases for V and 6 bases for J; bases not matched to a gene: 11. In nucleotides, the CDR3 is TGTGCCTGGAAGCACCGGGACAGGTTGGGCGAGCAGTACTTC. As protein: CAWKHRDRLGEQYF.